Listed here are 25 T cell receptor beta chains from one sample, sequenced in a study of blood T cell repertoires in COVID-19. The assay was immunoSEQ multiplex PCR, and TCRdb's table has in-frame clones only and misses some. The sample has about 230,000 clones; around nine tenths are singletons. Sequences were obtained from peripheral blood. The source is a woman younger than 30 who had recovered from COVID-19.

This rearrangement joins TRBV25-1 to TRBJ2-1; no clear D. The V gene lost 5 bases and the J gene lost 0 bases, with 11 bases spanning the gap. CDR1 MGHDK and CDR2 SYGVNS come from the germline V gene. This CDR3 region has 15 residues. Here the CDR3 reads CASSSTRGSYNEQFF. The CDR3 DNA reads TGTGCCAGCAGTTCGACGAGAGGCTCCTACAATGAGCAGTTCTTC.

The V and J genes are TRBV5-8 and TRBJ2-2, with D possibly matching TRBD2 (6 bases). Per the germline V gene, CDR1 is SGHTS and CDR2 is YDEGEE. Between the trimmed V and J ends, which lost 5 bases and 7 bases, there was a span of 15 bases. The CDR3 has 14 amino acids. The CDR3 reads CASRQQAGGGELFF. As DNA, the CDR3 is TGTGCCAGCAGACAACAGGCCGGGGGCGGGGAGCTGTTTTTT.

The gene calls are TRBV29-1 and TRBJ2-7; 7 nucleotides match TRBD1. The CDR3 runs 15 residues. Trimming took 2 bases from V and 6 from J; bases not matched to a gene: 13. Germline V lookup: CDR1 SQVTM, CDR2 ANQGSEA. DNA for the CDR3: TGCAGCGTTGAATTCGGGACAGAGTCTTCGGGCGAGCAGTACTTC. Translation: CSVEFGTESSGEQYF.

The CDR3 region has the DNA TGCGCCAGCAGCTTGGATCACAGTTCGTTGGGCTGGATCTACGAGCAGTACTTC. It specifies CASSLDHSSLGWIYEQYF. The V and J genes are TRBV5-1 and TRBJ2-7; D is ambiguous. CDR3 length: 18 residues. Germline assignment: CDR1 SGHRS and CDR2 YFSETQ. V shed 0 bases and J shed 3 bases, with 22 bases lying between them.

The rearrangement links TRBV5-5 to TRBJ2-2; TRBD2 agrees at 9 bases. The CDR3 runs to 16 residues. CDR1 is SGHKS, CDR2 YYEKEE, per germline (reference sequence). J lost 2 bases, V lost 9 bases, and 11 bases had no gene match. This CDR3 reads CATNSGTSRNTGELFF. For the CDR3, the DNA is TGTGCCACCAATTCCGGGACTAGCCGTAACACCGGGGAGCTGTTTTTT.

The rearrangement joins TRBV3-1 (or the pseudogene TRBV3-2) to TRBJ1-1; D possibly corresponds to TRBD1 (5 bases). Germline lookup yields CDR1 LGHDT and CDR2 YNNKEL (reference sequence). Between the trimmed V and J ends, which lost 1 base and 3 bases, there was a span of 6 bases. The CDR3 contains 13 residues. The CDR3 loop reads CASSQVGHTEAFF. CDR3 bases: TGTGCCAGCAGCCAAGTGGGGCACACTGAAGCTTTCTTT.

The chain joins TRBV7-2 to TRBJ1-1; a weak D match, TRBD1 (5 bases). Trimming shortened V by 1 base and J by 6 bases, and 9 bases separated the two germline ends. The CDR3 spans 13 residues. Per germline, CDR1 SGHTA and CDR2 FQGNSA. The DNA of the CDR3 is TGTGCCAGCAGCTTAGACAGGCGCCCTGAAGCTTTCTTT. This sequence encodes CASSLDRRPEAFF.

The chain uses TRBV6-4 and TRBJ2-1; no clear D. CDR1 and CDR2 (germline): MRHNA, SNTAGT. The CDR3 extends over 14 amino acids. V lost 0 bases and J 10 bases, leaving 13 bases between the germline ends. In nucleotides, the CDR3 is TGTGCCAGCAGTGACTCCCTGGGCTCTCAGGAGCAGTTCTTC. This sequence encodes CASSDSLGSQEQFF.

The CDR3 loop is CALREGSYNEQFF. DNA for the CDR3: TGTGCCTTGCGGGAGGGATCCTACAATGAGCAGTTCTTC. V usage is TRBV30 and J usage is TRBJ2-1, with 9 nucleotides matching TRBD2. J lost 1 base, V lost 7 bases, and 2 bases had no gene match. The CDR3 length is 13 residues. CDR1 is GTSNPN, CDR2 SVGIG, per germline (reference sequence).

This chain links TRBV24-1 with TRBJ2-2, with D possibly TRBD1 on 6 matching bases. V gave up 5 bases and J gave up 0 bases, with 12 bases separating them. This CDR3 is built from 16 residues. Germline-derived CDR1 and CDR2 are KGHDR and SFDVKD. As DNA, the CDR3 is TGTGCCACCAGTGCACCCGGACAGCCGAACACCGGGGAGCTGTTTTTT. Amino acids: CATSAPGQPNTGELFF.

This sequence joins TRBV3-1 (or the pseudogene TRBV3-2) and TRBJ2-1, with D maybe TRBD2 (5 bases). The CDR3 is made up of 15 amino acids. The V end lost 4 bases, the J end lost 2 bases, and 12 bases lay between the germline ends. Germline V lookup: CDR1 LGHDT, CDR2 YNNKEL (reference sequence). The CDR3 sequence: CASSLSDSTYNEQFF. The CDR3 DNA reads TGTGCCAGCAGCCTTAGCGATAGCACCTACAATGAGCAGTTCTTC.

This clone has only a few counts. This sequence joins TRBV6-2 or TRBV6-3 and TRBJ2-1; possibly TRBD2 for D (5 bases). V was cut by 0 bases and J by 9 bases, with 12 bases left in between. The CDR3 is made up of 14 amino acids. The germline V gene has CDR1 MNHEY and CDR2 SVGEGT. This CDR3 is CASSYSLARGEQFF. The CDR3 nucleotides read TGTGCCAGCAGTTACTCTTTAGCTCGGGGTGAGCAGTTCTTC.

The genes are TRBV19 and TRBJ2-7; 7 bases map to TRBD2. Germline loops: CDR1 LNHDA, CDR2 SQIVND (reference sequence). This CDR3 spans 14 amino acids. Trimming removed 5 bases from V and 5 bases from J; junction bases left unmatched: 9. CDR3 sequence (DNA): TGTGCCAGTAGTTGGGCGGGAGCCGTGAACGAGCAGTACTTC. Its translation is CASSWAGAVNEQYF.

The chain recombines TRBV5-1 with TRBJ1-1; the D gene is possibly TRBD1 (5 bases). The CDR3 has 14 amino acids. The germline V gene encodes CDR1 SGHRS and CDR2 YFSETQ. Trimming shortened V by 4 bases and J by 1 base, and 11 bases separated the two germline ends. CDR3 DNA sequence: TGCGCCAGCAGCCGGGGACTTTGGAACACTGAAGCTTTCTTT. Translation: CASSRGLWNTEAFF.

This sequence joins TRBV29-1 and TRBJ1-1; D unresolved. Trimming pared 6 bases from V and 3 bases from J, leaving 14 bases between. Germline CDR1 and CDR2: SQVTM and ANQGSEA. The CDR3 covers 13 residues. Written as DNA, the CDR3 is TGCAGCGTGCGACGCAGGCAGGACACTGAAGCTTTCTTT. Protein sequence: CSVRRRQDTEAFF.

As to this clone: This specimen includes other DNA sequences encoding the same CDR3. The chain is built from TRBV4-3 and TRBJ2-7; tentatively, D is TRBD2 (5 bases). V lost 1 base to trimming and J lost 2 bases, with 9 bases between them. The CDR3 covers 14 residues. CDR1 is LGHNA, CDR2 YSLEER, per germline. The CDR3 sequence is CASSQAGRAYEQYF. The CDR3 coding sequence is TGCGCCAGCAGCCAAGCGGGAAGGGCCTACGAGCAGTACTTC.

V and J are TRBV12-3 or TRBV12-4 and TRBJ1-1; D uncertain. The V and J ends lost 3 bases and 8 bases respectively, with 13 bases between them. The CDR3 has 13 amino acids. The DNA for the CDR3 is TGTGCCAGCAGTTTTGGGCAGTTCTTCGAAGCTTTCTTT. Translated: CASSFGQFFEAFF.

The chain employs TRBV7-2 and TRBJ2-2; D unclear. In germline, CDR1 is SGHTA, CDR2 FQGNSA. The CDR3 length is 13 residues. The V and J ends lost 5 bases and 6 bases respectively, with 10 bases between them. CDR3 residues: CASSQTRSGELFF. For the CDR3, the DNA is TGTGCCAGCAGCCAGACAAGGTCCGGGGAGCTGTTTTTT.

The chain has TRBV27 and TRBJ1-2; possibly TRBD1 for D (5 bases). With 4 bases removed from V and 2 bases from J, the gap between germline ends came to 14 bases. Germline CDR1 MNHEY, CDR2 SMNVEV (reference sequence). The CDR3 has 15 amino acids. The CDR3 loop is CASSSVSDTNYGYTF. CDR3 coding DNA: TGTGCCAGCAGTTCCGTATCGGACACAAACTATGGCTACACCTTC.

The chain employs TRBV6-5 and TRBJ2-7; possible D gene TRBD2, 5 bases. Per the germline V gene, CDR1 is MNHEY and CDR2 is SVGAGI. Trimming stripped 4 bases from V and 6 bases from J, with 16 bases between. The CDR3 contains 14 residues. In DNA, the CDR3 is TGTGCCAGCAGTTCCCCGGACGGTGCGGGCGAGCAGTACTTC. Protein: CASSSPDGAGEQYF.

The count of this clone is one. The gene calls are TRBV7-9 and TRBJ2-1; 12 bases agree with TRBD2. CDR1 and CDR2 from the germline V gene are SEHNR and FQNEAQ (reference sequence). The trim removed 2 bases at V and 8 bases at J, leaving 7 bases unmatched. The CDR3 is made up of 16 amino acids. The chain's CDR3 is CASSLTRLAGGYEQFF. The CDR3, as DNA: TGTGCCAGCAGCTTAACAAGGCTAGCGGGGGGGTATGAGCAGTTCTTC.

This rearrangement joins TRBV13 to TRBJ2-6, with 7 bases that match TRBD1. After removal of 8 bases from V and 0 bases from J, the junction contained 16 bases not matched to a gene. There are 19 residues in the CDR3. Germline lookup yields CDR1 PRHDT and CDR2 FYEKMQ (reference sequence). CDR3 coding DNA: TGTGCCAGCTTCCCCAGGGACAGCCCGCCATTCTCTGGGGCCAACGTCCTGACTTTC. Translated: CASFPRDSPPFSGANVLTF.

The J gene is TRBJ2-2, the V gene TRBV24-1, with D possibly TRBD1 on 5 matching bases. Trimming took off 5 bases at V and 4 bases at J, with 13 bases between the two ends. The CDR3 extends over 15 amino acids. Germline V gene lookup returns CDR1 KGHDR and CDR2 SFDVKD. Here the CDR3 DNA reads TGTGCCACCAGTGCGACAGATCTAATCACCGGGGAGCTGTTTTTT. This translates into CATSATDLITGELFF.

The CDR3 here is CASSGQVSTSTDTQYF. The CDR3 DNA reads as TGTGCCAGCAGTGGACAGGTGTCTACTAGCACAGATACGCAGTATTTT. The V call is TRBV2, the J call TRBJ2-3; a weak D match, TRBD1 (6 bases). Germline-derived CDR1 and CDR2 are SNHLY and FYNNEI. The ends were cut back, 4 bases at V and 0 bases at J, with 14 bases in the middle. CDR3 length: 16 residues.

The CDR3 reads CAWSVTGSYEQYF. The CDR3 DNA follows: TGTGCCTGGAGTGTAACAGGGTCCTACGAGCAGTACTTC. The V gene is TRBV30, the J gene TRBJ2-7; D may be TRBD1 (6 bases). The CDR3 sequence is 13 residues long. V gave up 0 bases and J gave up 1 base, with 7 bases separating them. Germline lookup yields CDR1 GTSNPN and CDR2 SVGIG (reference sequence).